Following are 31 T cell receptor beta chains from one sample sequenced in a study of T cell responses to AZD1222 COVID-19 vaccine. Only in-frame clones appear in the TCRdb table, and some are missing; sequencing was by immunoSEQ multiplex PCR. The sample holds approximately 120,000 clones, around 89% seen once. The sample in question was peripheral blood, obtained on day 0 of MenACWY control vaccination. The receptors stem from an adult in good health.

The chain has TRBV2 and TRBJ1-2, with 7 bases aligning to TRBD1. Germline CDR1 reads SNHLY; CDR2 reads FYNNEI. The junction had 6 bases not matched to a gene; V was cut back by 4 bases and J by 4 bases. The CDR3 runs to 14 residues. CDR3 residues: CASSGDSESYGYTF. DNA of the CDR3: TGTGCCAGCAGTGGGGACAGCGAGTCCTATGGCTACACCTTC. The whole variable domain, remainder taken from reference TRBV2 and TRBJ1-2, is EPEVTQTPSHQVTQMGQEVILRCVPISNHLYFYWYRQILGQKVEFLVSFYNNEISEKSEIFDDQFSVERPDGSNFTLKIRSTKLEDSAMYFCASSGDSESYGYTFGSGTRLTVV.

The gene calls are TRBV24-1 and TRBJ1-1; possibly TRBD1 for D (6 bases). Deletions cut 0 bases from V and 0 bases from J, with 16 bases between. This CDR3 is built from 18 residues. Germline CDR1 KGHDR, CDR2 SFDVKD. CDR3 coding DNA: TGTGCCACCAGTGATTTGGGGGCCCTACAGGGAGTGAACACTGAAGCTTTCTTT. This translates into CATSDLGALQGVNTEAFF.

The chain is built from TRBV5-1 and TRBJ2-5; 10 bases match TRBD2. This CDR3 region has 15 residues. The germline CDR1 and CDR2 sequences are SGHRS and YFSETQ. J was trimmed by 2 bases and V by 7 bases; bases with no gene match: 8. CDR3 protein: CASLSGRARQETQYF. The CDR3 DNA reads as TGCGCCAGCCTGAGCGGGAGGGCCAGGCAAGAGACCCAGTACTTC.

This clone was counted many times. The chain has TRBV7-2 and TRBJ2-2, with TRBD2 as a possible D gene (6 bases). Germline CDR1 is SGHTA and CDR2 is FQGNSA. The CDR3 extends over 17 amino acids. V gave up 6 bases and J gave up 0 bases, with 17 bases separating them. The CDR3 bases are TGTGCCAGCAGGTCGGGACTCCAAACCTCGAACACCGGGGAGCTGTTTTTT. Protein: CASRSGLQTSNTGELFF. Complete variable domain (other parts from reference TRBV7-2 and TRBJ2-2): GAGVSQSPSNKVTEKGKDVELRCDPISGHTALYWYRQSLGQGLEFLIYFQGNSAPDKSGLPSDRFSAERTGGSVSTLTIQRTQQEDSAVYLCASRSGLQTSNTGELFFGEGSRLTVL.

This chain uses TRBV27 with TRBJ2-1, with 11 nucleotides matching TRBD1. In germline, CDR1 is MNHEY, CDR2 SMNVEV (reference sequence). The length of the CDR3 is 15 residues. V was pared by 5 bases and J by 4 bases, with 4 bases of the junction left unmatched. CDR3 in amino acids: CASSPDRGPYNEQFF. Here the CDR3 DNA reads TGTGCCAGCAGTCCGGACAGGGGGCCATACAATGAGCAGTTCTTC.

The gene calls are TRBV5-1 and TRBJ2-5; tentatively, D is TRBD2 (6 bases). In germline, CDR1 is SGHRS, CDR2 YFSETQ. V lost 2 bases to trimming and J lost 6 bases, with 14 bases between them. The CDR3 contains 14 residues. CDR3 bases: TGCGCCAGCAGCTTCTCGGGAGATTTCAAGACCCAGTACTTC. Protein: CASSFSGDFKTQYF.

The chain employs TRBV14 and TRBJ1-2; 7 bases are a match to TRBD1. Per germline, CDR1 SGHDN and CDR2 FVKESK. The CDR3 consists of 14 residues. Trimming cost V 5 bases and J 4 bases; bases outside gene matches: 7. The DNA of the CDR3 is TGTGCCAGCAGCGAACAGACAGGGCCCTATGGCTACACCTTC. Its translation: CASSEQTGPYGYTF. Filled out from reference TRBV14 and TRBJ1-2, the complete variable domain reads EAGVTQFPSHSVIEKGQTVTLRCDPISGHDNLYWYRRVMGKEIKFLLHFVKESKQDESGMPNNRFLAERTGGTYSTLKVQPAELEDSGVYFCASSEQTGPYGYTFGSGTRLTVV.

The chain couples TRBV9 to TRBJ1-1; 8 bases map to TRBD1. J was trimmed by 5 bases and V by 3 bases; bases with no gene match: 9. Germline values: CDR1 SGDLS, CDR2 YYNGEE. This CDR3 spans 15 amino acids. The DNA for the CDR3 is TGTGCCAGCAGCGCACAGGGGGTTCCGGGTACTGAAGCTTTCTTT. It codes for CASSAQGVPGTEAFF.

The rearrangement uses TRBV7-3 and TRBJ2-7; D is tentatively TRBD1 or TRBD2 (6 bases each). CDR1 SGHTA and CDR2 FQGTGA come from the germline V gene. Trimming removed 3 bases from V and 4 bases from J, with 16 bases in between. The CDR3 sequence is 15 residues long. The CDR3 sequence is CASSFDGGGTYEQYF. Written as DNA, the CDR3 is TGTGCCAGCAGCTTCGATGGAGGGGGGACGTACGAGCAGTACTTC.

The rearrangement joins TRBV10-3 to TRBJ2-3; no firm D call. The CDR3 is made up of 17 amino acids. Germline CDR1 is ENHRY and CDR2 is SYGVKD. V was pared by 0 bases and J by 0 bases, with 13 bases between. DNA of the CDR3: TGTGCCATCAGTGAGTCTAGGCAGCTATCTAGCACAGATACGCAGTATTTT. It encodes CAISESRQLSSTDTQYF.

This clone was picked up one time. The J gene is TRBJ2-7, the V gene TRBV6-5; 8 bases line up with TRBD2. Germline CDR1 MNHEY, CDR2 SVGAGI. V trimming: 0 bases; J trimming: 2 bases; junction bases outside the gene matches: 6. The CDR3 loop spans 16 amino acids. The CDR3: CASSYSGGGDTYEQYF. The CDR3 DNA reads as TGTGCCAGCAGTTACTCCGGGGGGGGAGACACCTACGAGCAGTACTTC.

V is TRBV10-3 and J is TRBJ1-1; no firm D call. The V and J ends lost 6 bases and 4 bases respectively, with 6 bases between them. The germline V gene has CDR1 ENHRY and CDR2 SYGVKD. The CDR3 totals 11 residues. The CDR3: CAIRAATEAFF. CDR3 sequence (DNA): TGTGCCATCAGGGCCGCCACTGAAGCTTTCTTT.

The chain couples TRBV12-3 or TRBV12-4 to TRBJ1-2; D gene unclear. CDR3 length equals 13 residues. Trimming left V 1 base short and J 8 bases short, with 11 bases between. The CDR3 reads CASSLDVGSGYTF. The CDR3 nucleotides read TGTGCCAGCAGTTTAGATGTGGGAAGCGGCTACACCTTC.

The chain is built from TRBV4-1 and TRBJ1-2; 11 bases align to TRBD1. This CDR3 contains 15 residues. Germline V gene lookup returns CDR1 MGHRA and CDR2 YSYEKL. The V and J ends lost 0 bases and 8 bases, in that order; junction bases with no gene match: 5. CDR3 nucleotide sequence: TGCGCCAGCAGCCAAGATTCCGGGACAGGGGGAGGCTACACCTTC. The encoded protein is CASSQDSGTGGGYTF.

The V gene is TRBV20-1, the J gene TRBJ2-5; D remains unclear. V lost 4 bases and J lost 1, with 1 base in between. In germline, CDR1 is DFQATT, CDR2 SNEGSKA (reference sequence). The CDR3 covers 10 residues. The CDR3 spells CSATQETQYF. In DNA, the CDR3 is TGCAGTGCTACCCAAGAGACCCAGTACTTC.

CDR3 protein: CASSLGQGGEKLFF. The CDR3 nucleotides read TGCGCCAGCAGCTTGGGACAGGGGGGTGAAAAACTGTTTTTT. This chain joins TRBV5-1 and TRBJ1-4; TRBD1 aligns across 9 bases. The germline V gene encodes CDR1 SGHRS and CDR2 YFSETQ. V was clipped by 0 bases and J by 7 bases; unmatched bases: 1. This CDR3 has 14 amino acids.

CDR3 region: CASTQTGGLTEAFF. DNA of the CDR3: TGTGCCAGCACCCAAACAGGGGGCCTCACTGAAGCTTTCTTT. The chain carries TRBV6-6 and TRBJ1-1; 9 bases line up with TRBD1. The CDR3 spans 14 residues. V lost 7 bases and J lost 4; bases outside the gene matches: 7. In germline, CDR1 is MNHNY, CDR2 SVGAGI (reference sequence).

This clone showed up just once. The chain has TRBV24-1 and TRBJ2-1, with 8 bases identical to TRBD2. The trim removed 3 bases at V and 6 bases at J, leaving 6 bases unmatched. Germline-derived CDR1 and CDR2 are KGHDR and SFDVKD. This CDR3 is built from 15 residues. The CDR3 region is CATSDPSGRGNEQFF. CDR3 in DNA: TGTGCCACCAGTGATCCCAGCGGGAGAGGCAATGAGCAGTTCTTC.

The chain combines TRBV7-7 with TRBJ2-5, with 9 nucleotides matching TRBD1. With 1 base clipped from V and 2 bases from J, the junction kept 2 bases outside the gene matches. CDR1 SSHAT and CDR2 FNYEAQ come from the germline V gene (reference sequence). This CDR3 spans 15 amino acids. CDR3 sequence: CASSLVGTGQETQYF. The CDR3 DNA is TGTGCCAGCAGCTTAGTGGGGACAGGGCAAGAGACCCAGTACTTC. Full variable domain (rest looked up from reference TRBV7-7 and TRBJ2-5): GAGVSQSPRYKVTKRGQDVTLRCDPISSHATLYWYQQALGQGPEFLTYFNYEAQPDKSGLPSDRFSAERPEGSISTLTIQRTEQRDSAMYRCASSLVGTGQETQYFGPGTRLLVL.

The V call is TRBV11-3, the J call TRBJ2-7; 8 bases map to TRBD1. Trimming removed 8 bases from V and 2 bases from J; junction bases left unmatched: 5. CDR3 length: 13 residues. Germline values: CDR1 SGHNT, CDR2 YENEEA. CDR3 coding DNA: TGTGCCAGCGGGGACAGGACCACCTACGAGCAGTACTTC. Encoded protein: CASGDRTTYEQYF.

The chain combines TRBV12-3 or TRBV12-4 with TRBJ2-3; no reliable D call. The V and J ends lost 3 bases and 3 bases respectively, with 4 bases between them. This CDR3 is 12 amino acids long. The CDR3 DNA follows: TGTGCCAGCAGTTTCATTACAGATACGCAGTATTTT. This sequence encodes CASSFITDTQYF.

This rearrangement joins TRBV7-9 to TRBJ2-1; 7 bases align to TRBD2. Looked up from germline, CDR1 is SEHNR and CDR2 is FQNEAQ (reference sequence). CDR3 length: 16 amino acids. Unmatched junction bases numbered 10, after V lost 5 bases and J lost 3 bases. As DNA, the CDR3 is TGTGCCAGCAGCCCAAGCGGCGGACTAGTCTACAATGAGCAGTTCTTC. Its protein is CASSPSGGLVYNEQFF.

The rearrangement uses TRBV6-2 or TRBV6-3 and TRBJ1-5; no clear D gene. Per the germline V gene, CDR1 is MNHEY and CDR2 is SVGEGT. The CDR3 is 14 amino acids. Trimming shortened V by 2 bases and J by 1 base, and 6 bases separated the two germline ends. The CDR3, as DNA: TGTGCCAGCAGTTACAGGAGAAGCAATCAGCCCCAGCATTTT. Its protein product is CASSYRRSNQPQHF.

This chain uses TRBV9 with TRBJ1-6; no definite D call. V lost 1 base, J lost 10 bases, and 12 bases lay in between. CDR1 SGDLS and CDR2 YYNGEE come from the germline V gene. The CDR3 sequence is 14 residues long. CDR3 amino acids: CASSVSDERSPLHF. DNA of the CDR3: TGTGCCAGCAGCGTATCGGACGAGAGGTCACCCCTCCACTTT.

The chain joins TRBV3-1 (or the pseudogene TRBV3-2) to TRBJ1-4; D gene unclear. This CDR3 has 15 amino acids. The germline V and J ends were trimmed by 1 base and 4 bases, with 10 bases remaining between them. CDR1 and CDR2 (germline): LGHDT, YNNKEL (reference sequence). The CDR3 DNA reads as TGTGCCAGCAGCCAAGGGGTGGGGATTAATGAAAAACTGTTTTTT. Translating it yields CASSQGVGINEKLFF.

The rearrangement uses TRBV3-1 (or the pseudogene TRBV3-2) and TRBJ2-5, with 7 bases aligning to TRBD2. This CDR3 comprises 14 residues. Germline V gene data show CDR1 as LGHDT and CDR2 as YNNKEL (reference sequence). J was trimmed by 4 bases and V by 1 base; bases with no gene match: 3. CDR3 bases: TGTGCCAGCAGCCAAGGGACGGGAGGAGAGACCCAGTACTTC. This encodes CASSQGTGGETQYF.

In DNA form, the CDR3 reads TGCGCCAGCAGTGAACTCCGGACAGGGGGCGAGCAGTACTTC. It yields the protein CASSELRTGGEQYF. The chain is built from TRBV10-2 and TRBJ2-7; 10 bases line up with TRBD1. The CDR3 is made up of 14 amino acids. The J segment lost 6 bases and the V segment lost 3 bases, leaving 5 bases of the junction unmatched. Germline V gives CDR1 WSHSY, CDR2 SAAADI.

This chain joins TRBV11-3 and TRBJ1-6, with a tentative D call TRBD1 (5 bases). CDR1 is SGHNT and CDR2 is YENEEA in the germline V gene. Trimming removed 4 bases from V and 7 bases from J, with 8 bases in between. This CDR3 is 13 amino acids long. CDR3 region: CASSSDRNSPLHF. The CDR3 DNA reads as TGTGCCAGCAGCTCCGACAGAAATTCACCCCTCCACTTT.

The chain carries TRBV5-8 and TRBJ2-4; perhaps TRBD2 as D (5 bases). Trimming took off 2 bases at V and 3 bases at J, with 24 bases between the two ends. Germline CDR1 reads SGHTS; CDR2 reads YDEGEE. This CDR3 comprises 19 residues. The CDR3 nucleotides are TGTGCCAGCAGCTTAAATTTCGGGGATGGAACAAGGGACAAAAACATTCAGTACTTC. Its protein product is CASSLNFGDGTRDKNIQYF.

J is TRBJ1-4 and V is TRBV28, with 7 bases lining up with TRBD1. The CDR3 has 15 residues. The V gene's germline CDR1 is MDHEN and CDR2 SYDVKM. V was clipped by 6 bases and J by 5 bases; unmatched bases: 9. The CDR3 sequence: CASRGIQGINEKLFF. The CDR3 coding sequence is TGTGCCAGCAGGGGTATACAGGGGATAAATGAAAAACTGTTTTTT.

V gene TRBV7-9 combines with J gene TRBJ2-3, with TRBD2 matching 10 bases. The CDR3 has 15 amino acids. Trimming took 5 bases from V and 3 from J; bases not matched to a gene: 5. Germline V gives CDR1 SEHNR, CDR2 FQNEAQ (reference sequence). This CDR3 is CASSRLAGETDTQYF. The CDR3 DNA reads TGTGCCAGCAGCCGACTAGCGGGCGAGACAGATACGCAGTATTTT.